The 27 T cell receptor beta chains below all came from one sample that was sequenced in a study of Graves' ophthalmopathy and Graves' hyperthyroidism. Amplification of the TCR beta CDR3 regions used RNA transcripts (as template). The authors performed first-round RT-PCR with HTBI primers and then a second-round multiplex PCR. Each CDR3 protein is one row after TCRdb ran MiXCR on the multiplex PCR reads. The sample includes 150,000 to 200,000 distinct CDR3 sequences, approximately 40% seen only once; the top ten take roughly 9%. The sample consisted of peripheral blood. Receptors were obtained from a man aged 25-45 years with Graves' ophthalmopathy.

This sequence joins TRBV18 and TRBJ2-5; D ambiguous. Germline assignment: CDR1 KGHSH and CDR2 LQKENI. CDR3 length equals 13 residues. V was shortened by 2 bases and J by 5 bases, with 9 bases between the two germline ends. CDR3 residues: CASSPSSRETQYF. The CDR3 nucleotides read TGTGCCAGCTCACCATCAAGTCGCGAGACCCAGTACTTC.

The chain couples TRBV6-1 to TRBJ1-2; no clear D. This CDR3 region has 13 residues. Trimming stripped 2 bases from V and 4 bases from J, with 8 bases between. Germline V lookup: CDR1 MNHNS, CDR2 SASEGT. Here the CDR3 DNA reads TGTGCCAGCAGTGAATATGGGAGCTATGGCTACACCTTC. Translating it yields CASSEYGSYGYTF.

The chain combines TRBV20-1 with TRBJ1-6; 7 bases fit TRBD1. The V gene end was trimmed by 4 bases and the J gene end by 7 bases; junction bases not matched to a gene: 10. The V gene's germline CDR1 is DFQATT and CDR2 SNEGSKA (reference sequence). The CDR3 has 15 amino acids. The CDR3 DNA is TGCAGTGCTAAAATCACAGGGGCTGGAAATTCACCCCTCCACTTT. Translated, it gives CSAKITGAGNSPLHF.

In this sample, this clonotype turned up a few times. The rearrangement uses TRBV12-3 or TRBV12-4 and TRBJ2-5, with 8 nucleotides matching TRBD1. CDR3 size: 14 residues. V shed 7 bases, J shed 5 bases, and the junction held 9 bases outside the gene matches. CDR3 sequence reads: CASTLTGAGETQYF. Here the CDR3 DNA reads TGTGCCAGCACCTTGACAGGGGCCGGGGAGACCCAGTACTTC.

This clonotype turned up a few times. The chain carries TRBV7-2 and TRBJ1-1; D unclear. The CDR3 contains 12 residues. V lost 6 bases and J 5 bases, leaving 10 bases between the germline ends. Germline V CDR1 and CDR2: SGHTA, FQGNSA. The CDR3 loop reads CASREGRTEAFF. The CDR3 nucleotides are TGTGCCAGCAGGGAAGGGAGAACTGAAGCTTTCTTT.

This clonotype was seen at least ten times. This rearrangement joins TRBV20-1 to TRBJ2-7; 10 bases agree with TRBD1. The V and J ends lost 6 bases and 0 bases, in that order; junction bases with no gene match: 5. Germline lookup yields CDR1 DFQATT and CDR2 SNEGSKA (reference sequence). There are 14 residues in the CDR3. CDR3 bases: TGCAGTGCGCAAAGACAGGGGGCCTCCTACGAGCAGTACTTC. It translates to CSAQRQGASYEQYF.

This clonotype was recorded at least ten times. The chain joins TRBV7-2 to TRBJ2-5; no clear D. CDR3 length equals 13 residues. Trimming cost V 3 bases and J 1 base, with 6 bases left between them. Germline assignment: CDR1 SGHTA and CDR2 FQGNSA. The CDR3 spells CASSFNGQETQYF. CDR3 nucleotides: TGTGCCAGCAGCTTTAACGGCCAAGAGACCCAGTACTTC.

This clonotype was detected many times. The V and J genes are TRBV4-2 and TRBJ2-2; D is ambiguous. Germline V gives CDR1 LGHNA, CDR2 YNFKEQ. Trimming cost V 2 bases and J 3 bases, with 7 bases left between them. The CDR3 spans 14 residues. CDR3 sequence reads: CASSQNRYTGELFF. The CDR3 DNA reads TGTGCCAGCAGCCAAAATAGGTACACCGGGGAGCTGTTTTTT.

The chain joins TRBV24-1 to TRBJ1-1; tentative D call: TRBD1 (5 bases). The CDR3 extends over 12 amino acids. The germline gives CDR1 KGHDR, CDR2 SFDVKD. V was shortened by 7 bases and J by 4 bases, with 9 bases between the two germline ends. This chain's CDR3 is CATRDGGTEAFF. CDR3 DNA sequence: TGTGCCACCAGGGATGGGGGCACTGAAGCTTTCTTT.

This clonotype was seen repeatedly, ten times or more. The V and J genes are TRBV5-1 and TRBJ1-3; D uncertain. This CDR3 contains 16 residues. Germline V gene data show CDR1 as SGHRS and CDR2 as YFSETQ. With 4 bases removed from V and 2 bases from J, the gap between germline ends came to 16 bases. CDR3 sequence (DNA): TGCGCCAGCAGCAAGCCCCGAGGGAGCGCTGGAAACACCATATATTTT. Encoded protein: CASSKPRGSAGNTIYF.

The table lists this clonotype with many counts. This chain joins TRBV5-1 and TRBJ1-2; 7 bases match TRBD1. Germline trimming cut 3 bases from V and 4 bases from J; bases unmatched to any gene: 9. From germline, CDR1 is SGHRS and CDR2 YFSETQ. CDR3 length: 15 amino acids. The CDR3 sequence: CASSYTGDRGYGYTF. The CDR3 coding sequence is TGCGCCAGCAGCTATACAGGGGATCGGGGCTATGGCTACACCTTC.

The CDR3, as DNA: TGTGCCAGCAGTTACTCGATGACTCCTTATGGCTACACCTTC. Translated, it gives CASSYSMTPYGYTF. The chain recombines TRBV6-2 or TRBV6-3 with TRBJ1-2; D gene ambiguous. This CDR3 is 14 amino acids long. Looked up from germline, CDR1 is MNHEY and CDR2 is SVGEGT. Trimming left V 0 bases short and J 5 bases short, with 10 bases between.

Turning to this clonotype: The junction differs from germline at one of its ends, possibly a read error. V gene TRBV30 combines with J gene TRBJ2-2; TRBD2 might be the D (5 bases). The germline gives CDR1 GTSNPN, CDR2 SVGIG (reference sequence). The CDR3 contains 14 residues. The chain's CDR3 is CAWAFGLNTGEMFF. The DNA for the CDR3 is TGTGCCTGGGCATTTGGGCTGAACACCGGGGAGATGTTTTTT. The full variable domain, its missing parts supplied by reference TRBV30 and TRBJ2-2, is SQTIHQWPATLVQPVGSPLSLECTVEGTSNPNLYWYRQAAGRGLQLLFYSVGIGQISSEVPQNLSASRPQDRQFILSSKKLLLSDSGFYLCAWAFGLNTGEMFFGEGSRLTVL.

The CDR3 DNA follows: TGTGCCAGCAGTTATCGGGGTTCACCCCTCCACTTT. Amino acid sequence: CASSYRGSPLHF. This chain connects TRBV6-5 to TRBJ1-6; no reliable D call. The V gene lost 3 bases and the J gene lost 9 bases, with 6 bases spanning the gap. The CDR3 loop spans 12 amino acids. Germline CDR1 reads MNHEY; CDR2 reads SVGAGI.

This clonotype came up many times. This chain uses TRBV28 with TRBJ1-2; D is possibly TRBD1 (5 bases). Germline V lookup: CDR1 MDHEN, CDR2 SYDVKM. Trimming shortened V by 4 bases and J by 5 bases, and 14 bases separated the two germline ends. The CDR3 is made up of 14 amino acids. The CDR3 region has the DNA TGTGCCAGCAGTTCCCAACCAGGGAGTTATGGCTACACCTTC. It encodes CASSSQPGSYGYTF.

This chain links TRBV6-1 with TRBJ2-7; D gene unclear. Trimming stripped 6 bases from V and 7 bases from J, with 7 bases between. The CDR3 consists of 10 residues. The germline CDR1 and CDR2 sequences are MNHNS and SASEGT. CDR3 protein: CASRLGEQYF. Here the CDR3 DNA reads TGTGCCAGCAGACTTGGTGAGCAGTACTTC.

CDR3 DNA sequence: TGTGCCAGCAGTTCAGCGGGACAGTGGAACACTGAAGCTTTCTTT. Encoded protein: CASSSAGQWNTEAFF. This chain joins TRBV28 and TRBJ1-1, with 7 bases aligning to TRBD1. Looked up from germline, CDR1 is MDHEN and CDR2 is SYDVKM. CDR3 length: 15 residues. Trimming at V came to 4 bases and at J to 1 base, leaving 6 bases not matched to a gene.

This clonotype came up many times. V is TRBV12-3 or TRBV12-4 and J is TRBJ1-6; no clear D. This CDR3 has 12 residues. V gave up 5 bases and J gave up 7 bases, with 6 bases separating them. For the CDR3, the DNA is TGTGCCAGCAGTCGACACAATTCACCCCTCCACTTT. Translated, it gives CASSRHNSPLHF.

The V and J genes are TRBV12-3 or TRBV12-4 and TRBJ2-7; tentative D call: TRBD2 (6 bases). Trimming cost V 5 bases and J 6 bases, with 17 bases left between them. There are 14 residues in the CDR3. This CDR3 is CASSKRGTGREQYF. The CDR3, as DNA: TGTGCCAGCAGTAAACGGGGGACGGGACGCGAGCAGTACTTC.

The genes are TRBV7-2 and TRBJ1-5; D is undetermined. CDR3 length: 13 amino acids. Germline V gene lookup returns CDR1 SGHTA and CDR2 FQGNSA. Deletions cut 2 bases from V and 4 bases from J, with 6 bases between. CDR3 DNA sequence: TGTGCCAGCAGCTTACAAGATAATCAGCCCCAGCATTTT. This gives the protein CASSLQDNQPQHF. Supplemented by reference TRBV7-2 and TRBJ1-5, the full variable domain reads GAGVSQSPSNKVTEKGKDVELRCDPISGHTALYWYRQSLGQGLEFLIYFQGNSAPDKSGLPSDRFSAERTGGSVSTLTIQRTQQEDSAVYLCASSLQDNQPQHFGDGTRLSIL.

The V and J genes are TRBV19 and TRBJ1-2; possibly TRBD1 for D (5 bases). With 7 bases removed from V and 9 bases from J, the gap between germline ends came to 18 bases. The length of the CDR3 is 13 residues. Germline CDR1 and CDR2: LNHDA and SQIVND (reference sequence). Here the CDR3 DNA reads TGTGCCAGTAAAGGGGATCTCCCTTGGAGCTACACCTTC. Protein: CASKGDLPWSYTF.

The V gene is TRBV6-1, the J gene TRBJ1-2; 8 bases align to TRBD1. The CDR3 is made up of 14 amino acids. V lost 4 bases, J lost 0 bases, and 1 base stayed unmatched. Looked up from germline, CDR1 is MNHNS and CDR2 is SASEGT. The CDR3 spells CASSAGQANYGYTF. DNA of the CDR3: TGTGCCAGCAGTGCGGGACAGGCTAACTATGGCTACACCTTC.

This clonotype was picked up many times. The chain links TRBV30 to TRBJ2-6; D is unresolved. V gave up 0 bases and J gave up 4 bases, with 7 bases separating them. CDR3 size: 14 residues. CDR1 is GTSNPN, CDR2 SVGIG, per germline (reference sequence). The CDR3, as DNA: TGTGCCTGGAGTGTACGGAGAGGGGCCAACGTCCTGACTTTC. Translating it yields CAWSVRRGANVLTF.

The chain carries TRBV12-3 or TRBV12-4 and TRBJ1-1, with D tentatively TRBD1 (5 bases). Trimming removed 3 bases from V and 3 bases from J, with 11 bases in between. The CDR3 has 14 residues. This CDR3 is CASSFEGSDTEAFF. The CDR3 region has the DNA TGTGCCAGCAGTTTTGAGGGGTCGGACACTGAAGCTTTCTTT.

This clonotype has at least ten counts. The rearrangement joins TRBV6-2 or TRBV6-3 to TRBJ1-1; D remains ambiguous. Germline CDR1 is MNHEY and CDR2 is SVGEGT. CDR3 length equals 16 residues. V was cut by 3 bases and J by 0 bases, with 14 bases left in between. The CDR3 DNA reads as TGTGCCAGCAGTTATGGACTCAGTAGATTGAACACTGAAGCTTTCTTT. Protein product: CASSYGLSRLNTEAFF.

This rearrangement joins TRBV30 to TRBJ2-2, with 11 bases identical to TRBD1. CDR3 length: 15 residues. With V trimmed by 7 bases and J by 5 bases, 9 bases remained unmatched. The germline V gene encodes CDR1 GTSNPN and CDR2 SVGIG (reference sequence). The CDR3 nucleotides are TGTGCCTCCACCGGGACAGGGGGAAGAACCGGGGAGCTGTTTTTT. Translated: CASTGTGGRTGELFF.

The chain carries TRBV12-5 and TRBJ1-1, with no clear D. Between the trimmed V and J ends, which lost 0 bases and 4 bases, there was a span of 6 bases. CDR1 and CDR2 from the germline V gene are LGHNT and FRNRAP. The CDR3 spans 13 residues. This CDR3 reads CASGLVEGTEAFF. The DNA of the CDR3 is TGTGCTAGTGGTTTGGTCGAAGGCACTGAAGCTTTCTTT.